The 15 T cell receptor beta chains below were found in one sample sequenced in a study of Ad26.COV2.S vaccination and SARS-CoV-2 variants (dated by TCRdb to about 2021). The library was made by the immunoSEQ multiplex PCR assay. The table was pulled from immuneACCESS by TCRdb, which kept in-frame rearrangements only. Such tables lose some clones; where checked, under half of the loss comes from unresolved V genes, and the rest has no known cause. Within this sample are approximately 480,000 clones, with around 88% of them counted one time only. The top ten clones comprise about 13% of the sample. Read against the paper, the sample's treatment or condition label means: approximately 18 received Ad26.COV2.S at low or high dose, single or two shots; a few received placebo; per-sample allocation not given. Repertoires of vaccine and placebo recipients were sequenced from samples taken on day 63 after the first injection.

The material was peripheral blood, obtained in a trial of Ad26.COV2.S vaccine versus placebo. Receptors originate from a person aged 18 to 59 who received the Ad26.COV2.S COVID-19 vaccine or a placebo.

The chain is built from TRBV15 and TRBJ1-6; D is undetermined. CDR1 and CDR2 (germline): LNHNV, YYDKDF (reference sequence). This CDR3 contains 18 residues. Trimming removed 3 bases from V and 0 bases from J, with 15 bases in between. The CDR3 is CATSRSPDVSSYNSPLHF. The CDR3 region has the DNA TGTGCCACCAGCAGGAGTCCGGACGTGAGCTCCTATAATTCACCCCTCCACTTT.

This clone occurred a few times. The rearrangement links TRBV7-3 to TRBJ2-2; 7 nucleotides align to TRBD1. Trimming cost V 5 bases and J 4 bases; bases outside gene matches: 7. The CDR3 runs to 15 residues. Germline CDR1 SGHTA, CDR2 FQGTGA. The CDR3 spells CASSTTGYRTGELFF. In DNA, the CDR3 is TGTGCCAGCAGCACGACAGGGTATCGCACCGGGGAGCTGTTTTTT.

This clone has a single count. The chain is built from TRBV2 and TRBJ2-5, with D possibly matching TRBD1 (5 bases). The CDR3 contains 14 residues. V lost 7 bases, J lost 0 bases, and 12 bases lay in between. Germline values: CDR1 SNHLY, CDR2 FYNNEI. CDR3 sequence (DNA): TGTGCCAGCATAGGGGCGACCTACCAAGAGACCCAGTACTTC. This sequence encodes CASIGATYQETQYF.

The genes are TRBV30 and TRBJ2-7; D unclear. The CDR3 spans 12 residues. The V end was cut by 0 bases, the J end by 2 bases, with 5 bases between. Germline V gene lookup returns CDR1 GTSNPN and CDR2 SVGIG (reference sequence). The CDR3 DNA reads TGTGCCTGGAGTGTGAACGCCTACGAGCAGTACTTC. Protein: CAWSVNAYEQYF.

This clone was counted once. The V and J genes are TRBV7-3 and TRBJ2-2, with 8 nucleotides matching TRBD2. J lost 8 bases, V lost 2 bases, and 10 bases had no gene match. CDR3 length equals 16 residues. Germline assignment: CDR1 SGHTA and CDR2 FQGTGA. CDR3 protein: CASSLFAGGPEGELFF. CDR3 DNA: TGTGCCAGCAGCTTATTCGCGGGAGGTCCTGAAGGGGAGCTGTTTTTT. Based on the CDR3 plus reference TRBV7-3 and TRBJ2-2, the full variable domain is GAGVSQTPSNKVTEKGKYVELRCDPISGHTALYWYRQSLGQGPEFLIYFQGTGAADDSGLPNDRFFAVRPEGSVSTLKIQRTERGDSAVYLCASSLFAGGPEGELFFGEGSRLTVL.

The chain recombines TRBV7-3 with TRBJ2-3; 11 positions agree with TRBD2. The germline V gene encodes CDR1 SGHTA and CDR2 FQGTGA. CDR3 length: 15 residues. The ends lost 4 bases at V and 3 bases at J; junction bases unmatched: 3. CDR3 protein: CASSSGTSGTDTQYF. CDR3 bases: TGTGCCAGCAGCTCCGGGACTAGCGGTACAGATACGCAGTATTTT.

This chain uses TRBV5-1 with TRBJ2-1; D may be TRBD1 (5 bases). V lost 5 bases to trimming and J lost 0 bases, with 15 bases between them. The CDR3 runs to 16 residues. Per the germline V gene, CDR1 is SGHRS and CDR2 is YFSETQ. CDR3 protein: CASRDLGQVSYNEQFF. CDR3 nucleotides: TGCGCCAGCAGGGACCTGGGGCAGGTCTCCTACAATGAGCAGTTCTTC.

CDR3 nucleotide sequence: TGTGCCAGCAGCCAAGATCTCGTTACAGGGTCGGATGGCTACACCTTC. Protein sequence: CASSQDLVTGSDGYTF. The V gene is TRBV4-2, the J gene TRBJ1-2, with D maybe TRBD1 (6 bases). The CDR3 is 16 residues long. V gave up 0 bases and J gave up 6 bases, with 17 bases separating them. The germline V gene has CDR1 LGHNA and CDR2 YNFKEQ.

The DNA of the CDR3 is TGTGCCAGCTCCGGGACAGCCAATAATTCACCCCTCCACTTT. Protein sequence: CASSGTANNSPLHF. The J gene is TRBJ1-6, the V gene TRBV18; TRBD1 aligns across 7 bases. Per germline, CDR1 KGHSH and CDR2 LQKENI. The CDR3 has 14 amino acids. V dropped 6 bases and J dropped 5; count of bases not matched to a gene: 4.

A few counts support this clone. CDR3 DNA sequence: TGTGCCAGCAGCCAACAGCAGGGGGGGAACACTGAAGCTTTCTTT. Protein sequence: CASSQQQGGNTEAFF. The rearrangement joins TRBV28 to TRBJ1-1; 7 bases are a match to TRBD1. The germline CDR1 and CDR2 sequences are MDHEN and SYDVKM. This CDR3 is built from 15 residues. The V and J ends lost 6 bases and 1 base, in that order; junction bases with no gene match: 8.

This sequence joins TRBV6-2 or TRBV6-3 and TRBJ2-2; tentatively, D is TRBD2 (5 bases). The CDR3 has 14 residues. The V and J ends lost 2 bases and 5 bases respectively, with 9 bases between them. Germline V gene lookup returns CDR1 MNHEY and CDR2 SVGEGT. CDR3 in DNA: TGTGCCAGCAGTTACGTACGGGGAACCGGGGAGCTGTTTTTT. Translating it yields CASSYVRGTGELFF.

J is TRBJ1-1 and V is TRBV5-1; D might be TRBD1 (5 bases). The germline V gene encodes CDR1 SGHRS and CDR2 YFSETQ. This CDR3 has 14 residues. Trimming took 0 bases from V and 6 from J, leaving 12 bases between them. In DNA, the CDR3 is TGCGCCAGCAGCTTGGTGGGCAGGGCCTCTGAAGCTTTCTTT. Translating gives CASSLVGRASEAFF.

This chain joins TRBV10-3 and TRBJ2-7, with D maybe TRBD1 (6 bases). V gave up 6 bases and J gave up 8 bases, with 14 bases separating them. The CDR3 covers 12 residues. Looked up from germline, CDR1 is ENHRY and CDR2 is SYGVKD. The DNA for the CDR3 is TGTGCCATCAGCAACAACAGGGACCAGCAGTACTTC. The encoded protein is CAISNNRDQQYF.

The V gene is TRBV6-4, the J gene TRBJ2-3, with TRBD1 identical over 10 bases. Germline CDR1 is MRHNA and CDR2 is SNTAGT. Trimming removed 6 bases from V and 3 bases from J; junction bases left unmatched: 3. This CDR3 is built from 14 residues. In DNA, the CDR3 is TGTGCCAGCAGGCGGGGACAGGGGACAGATACGCAGTATTTT. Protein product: CASRRGQGTDTQYF.

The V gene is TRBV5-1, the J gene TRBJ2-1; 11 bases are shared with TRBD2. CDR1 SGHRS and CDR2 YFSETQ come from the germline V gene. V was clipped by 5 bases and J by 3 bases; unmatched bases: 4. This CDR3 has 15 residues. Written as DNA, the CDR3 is TGCGCCAGCAGGCCTGGGACTAGCGGCTACAATGAGCAGTTCTTC. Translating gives CASRPGTSGYNEQFF.